This entry is about one T cell receptor beta chain. Its target is unknown. Sequencing templates came from extracted RNA that was reverse transcribed into cDNA. The protocol was immunoSEQ multiplex PCR, while the TCRdb copy is restricted to in-frame clones and leaves out a portion. The sample contains around 180,000 clones, 60% of which appear only once. V dropped 8 bases and J dropped 3; count of bases not matched to a gene: 10. The germline CDR1 and CDR2 sequences are SQVTM and ANQGSEA. This CDR3 spans 14 amino acids. Regarding treatment: oral pan-JAK inhibitor, 5-10 mg twice daily. Individuals with alopecia areata gave both lesional scalp punch biopsies and peripheral blood for collection. PBMC-derived CD4+ and CD8+ T cells were sorted. The sample belongs to a study of CD8+ T cells in alopecia areata. Whole-study context: At a dose of 5 to 10 mg twice daily, oral tofacitinib was given to treated patients. Study-wide results and limits: In lesional scalp, particularly from alopecia totalis/universalis, clonality was higher than in normal scalp.

The rearrangement links TRBV29-1 to TRBJ1-5, with TRBD1 matching 7 bases. The sequenced sample was CD4+ T cells sorted from blood, obtained at week 24, from a patient treated with tofacitinib. This sequence originates from a human donor with alopecia areata. The CDR3 coding sequence is TGCAGCACCCGGGACAGCGGGCCCAATCAGCCCCAGCATTTT. Translation gives CSTRDSGPNQPQHF.